Listed below are T cell receptor beta chains from one sample, sequenced in a study of cytomegalovirus exposure and HLA in healthy donors. The repertoire was sequenced with immunoSEQ multiplex PCR; TCRdb's copy has only in-frame clones and lacks some. The sample lists some 150,000 clones, over 60% occurring once. The sequencing sample was made of PBMCs. These receptors were collected from a female donor in good health and CMV-seronegative. CDR3s leave out the opening cysteine and the closing phenylalanine or tryptophan. A D gene is named only where the DNA matches it firmly.

v_call,d_call,j_call,cdr3_aa
TRBV12-1,NA,TRBJ1-5,ASSLAGTGFVDNQPQH
TRBV7-2,TRBD2,TRBJ2-5,ASSLLAGGLQETQY
TRBV6-6,NA,TRBJ2-7,ASSYSGGLDYEQY
TRBV30,NA,TRBJ1-2,AFPRSDSRNYGYT
TRBV29-1,TRBD1,TRBJ2-1,SADRVRDEQF
TRBV1,NA,TRBJ2-2,TSSLNLPRDTGELF
TRBV7-9,NA,TRBJ2-2,ASSLVRGNTGELF
TRBV5-6,NA,TRBJ2-7,ASRAGGDPYEQY
TRBV19,NA,TRBJ2-3,ATRPLGGIADTQY
TRBV6-1,NA,TRBJ1-1,ASSATTETNTEAF
TRBV6-1,NA,TRBJ1-2,ASSEATVYGYT
TRBV5-1,NA,TRBJ2-6,ASSLAQGAGANVLT
TRBV11-2,NA,TRBJ1-2,ASSSLRGRNYGYT
TRBV10-1,TRBD1,TRBJ1-3,ASSEAGGSGNTIY
TRBV19,NA,TRBJ1-5,AVRGGNQPQH
TRBV12-5,NA,TRBJ1-4,ASASSGGGSEKLF
TRBV6-4,NA,TRBJ2-2,ASSLLAISNTGELF
TRBV6-1,TRBD2,TRBJ2-1,ASSEVSGGSNEQF
TRBV27,NA,TRBJ1-5,ASSTFGNQPQH
TRBV28,TRBD1,TRBJ2-1,ASSFRGTATEF